This entry lists 8 T cell receptor beta chains sequenced from one sample in a study of blood T cell repertoires in COVID-19. Assay used: immunoSEQ multiplex PCR; TCRdb lists only in-frame clones, some missing. The table has about 350,000 clones, about nine tenths seen once. Sequences were obtained from PBMCs or T cells enriched from blood (not recorded which). These receptors were taken from a young woman who had been exposed to COVID-19.

This clone has more than one count but fewer than ten. The chain joins TRBV7-2 to TRBJ2-3, with 12 positions matching TRBD2. This CDR3 has 18 amino acids. Germline loops: CDR1 SGHTA, CDR2 FQGNSA. The J segment lost 1 base and the V segment lost 1 base, leaving 6 bases of the junction unmatched. In nucleotides, the CDR3 is TGTGCCAGCAGCTTAGGGCTAGCGGGAGGGTGGGGCACAGATACGCAGTATTTT. Its protein product is CASSLGLAGGWGTDTQYF.

This sequence joins TRBV29-1 and TRBJ2-5; possibly TRBD2 for D (6 bases). The V gene lost 6 bases and the J gene lost 1 base, with 12 bases spanning the gap. Germline values: CDR1 SQVTM, CDR2 ANQGSEA. The CDR3 runs 13 residues. The CDR3 DNA follows: TGCAGCGTGGATGGGGGGACCCAAGAGACCCAGTACTTC. It yields the protein CSVDGGTQETQYF.

The sample holds one count of this clone. The chain uses TRBV18 and TRBJ1-3; 8 bases match TRBD1. With V trimmed by 4 bases and J by 3 bases, 11 bases remained unmatched. Germline lookup yields CDR1 KGHSH and CDR2 LQKENI. This CDR3 has 17 amino acids. Written as DNA, the CDR3 is TGTGCCAGCTCACAACAATCCGGGACAGGTCTTGGAAACACCATATATTTT. It specifies CASSQQSGTGLGNTIYF. The full variable domain, rest sourced from reference TRBV18 and TRBJ1-3, is NAGVMQNPRHLVRRRGQEARLRCSPMKGHSHVYWYRQLPEEGLKFMVYLQKENIIDESGMPKERFSAEFPKEGPSILRIQQVVRGDSAAYFCASSQQSGTGLGNTIYFGEGSWLTVV.

The rearrangement uses TRBV4-1 and TRBJ1-3; D gene unclear. V was cut by 3 bases and J by 0 bases, with 15 bases left in between. This CDR3 spans 17 amino acids. Per the germline V gene, CDR1 is MGHRA and CDR2 is YSYEKL. CDR3 amino acids: CASSHRNGSLSGNTIYF. CDR3 DNA sequence: TGCGCCAGCAGCCACCGAAACGGGAGTCTCTCTGGAAACACCATATATTTT.

The genes are TRBV18 and TRBJ1-3; no definite D call. The CDR3 is 16 amino acids. V was clipped by 0 bases and J by 0 bases, with 9 bases between them. Germline V gene data show CDR1 as KGHSH and CDR2 as LQKENI. The CDR3 protein is CASSPPSTSSGNTIYF. In nucleotides, the CDR3 is TGTGCCAGCTCACCACCTAGCACATCCTCTGGAAACACCATATATTTT.

The rearrangement joins TRBV29-1 to TRBJ1-2; D might be TRBD1 (6 bases). V lost 3 bases to trimming and J lost 8 bases, with 13 bases between them. This CDR3 contains 12 residues. Germline assignment: CDR1 SQVTM and CDR2 ANQGSEA. CDR3 amino acids: CSVDGGARGYTF. The CDR3 bases are TGCAGCGTTGATGGGGGGGCGCGCGGCTACACCTTC.

The rearrangement uses TRBV29-1 and TRBJ2-7; 7 bases are a match to TRBD1. The CDR3 runs to 16 residues. V gave up 4 bases and J gave up 2 bases; unmatched junction bases: 14. CDR1 is SQVTM, CDR2 ANQGSEA, per germline. CDR3 protein: CSVVAAGQVMAYEQYF. The CDR3 DNA reads TGCAGCGTTGTAGCCGCCGGACAGGTTATGGCCTACGAGCAGTACTTC.

V and J are TRBV5-8 and TRBJ1-5; the D gene is possibly TRBD1 (6 bases). This CDR3 has 14 amino acids. V was clipped by 4 bases and J by 4 bases, with 12 bases between them. Germline values: CDR1 SGHTS, CDR2 YDEGEE. The DNA for the CDR3 is TGTGCCAGCAGCAACGACAGGAGGAATCAGCCCCAGCATTTT. This sequence encodes CASSNDRRNQPQHF.